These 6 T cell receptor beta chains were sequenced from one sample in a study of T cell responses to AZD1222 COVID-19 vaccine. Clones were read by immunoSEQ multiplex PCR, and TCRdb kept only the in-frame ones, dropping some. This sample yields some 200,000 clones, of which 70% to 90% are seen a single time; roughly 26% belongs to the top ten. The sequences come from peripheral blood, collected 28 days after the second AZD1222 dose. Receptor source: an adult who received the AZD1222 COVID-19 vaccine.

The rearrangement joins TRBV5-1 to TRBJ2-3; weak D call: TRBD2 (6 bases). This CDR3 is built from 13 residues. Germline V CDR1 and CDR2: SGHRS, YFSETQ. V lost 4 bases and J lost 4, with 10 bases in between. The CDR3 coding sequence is TGCGCCAGCAGCGGGCGGGGTGCAGATACGCAGTATTTT. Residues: CASSGRGADTQYF.

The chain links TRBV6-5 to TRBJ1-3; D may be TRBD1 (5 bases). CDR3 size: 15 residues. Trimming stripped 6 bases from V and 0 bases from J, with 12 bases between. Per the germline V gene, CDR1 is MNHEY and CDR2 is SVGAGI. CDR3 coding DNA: TGTGCCAGCAGCCTAGACAGCCTCTCTGGAAACACCATATATTTT. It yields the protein CASSLDSLSGNTIYF.

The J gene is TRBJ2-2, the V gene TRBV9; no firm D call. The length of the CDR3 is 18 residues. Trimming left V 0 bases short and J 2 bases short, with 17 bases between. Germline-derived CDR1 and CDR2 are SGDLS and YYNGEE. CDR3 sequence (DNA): TGTGCCAGCAGCGTAGGACCAGATCCCAAGCTTAACACCGGGGAGCTGTTTTTT. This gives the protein CASSVGPDPKLNTGELFF.

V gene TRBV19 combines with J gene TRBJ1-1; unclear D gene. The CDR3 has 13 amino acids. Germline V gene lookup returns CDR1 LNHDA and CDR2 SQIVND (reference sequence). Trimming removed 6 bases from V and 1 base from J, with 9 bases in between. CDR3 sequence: CASRRDSNTEAFF. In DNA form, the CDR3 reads TGTGCCAGTAGAAGAGACTCGAACACTGAAGCTTTCTTT.

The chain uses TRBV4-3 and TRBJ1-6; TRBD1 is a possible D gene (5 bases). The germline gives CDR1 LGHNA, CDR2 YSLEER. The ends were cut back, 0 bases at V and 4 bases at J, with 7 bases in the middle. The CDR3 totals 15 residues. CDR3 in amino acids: CASSQEGHYNSPLHF. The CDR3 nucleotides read TGCGCCAGCAGCCAAGAAGGACATTATAATTCACCCCTCCACTTT.

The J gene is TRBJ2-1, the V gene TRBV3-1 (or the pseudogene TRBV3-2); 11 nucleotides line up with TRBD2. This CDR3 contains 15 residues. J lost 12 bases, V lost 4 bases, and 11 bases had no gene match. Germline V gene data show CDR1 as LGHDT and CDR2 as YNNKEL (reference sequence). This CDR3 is CASSLGTSGRLGQFF. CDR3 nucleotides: TGTGCCAGCAGCCTTGGGACTAGCGGACGGCTAGGGCAGTTCTTC.